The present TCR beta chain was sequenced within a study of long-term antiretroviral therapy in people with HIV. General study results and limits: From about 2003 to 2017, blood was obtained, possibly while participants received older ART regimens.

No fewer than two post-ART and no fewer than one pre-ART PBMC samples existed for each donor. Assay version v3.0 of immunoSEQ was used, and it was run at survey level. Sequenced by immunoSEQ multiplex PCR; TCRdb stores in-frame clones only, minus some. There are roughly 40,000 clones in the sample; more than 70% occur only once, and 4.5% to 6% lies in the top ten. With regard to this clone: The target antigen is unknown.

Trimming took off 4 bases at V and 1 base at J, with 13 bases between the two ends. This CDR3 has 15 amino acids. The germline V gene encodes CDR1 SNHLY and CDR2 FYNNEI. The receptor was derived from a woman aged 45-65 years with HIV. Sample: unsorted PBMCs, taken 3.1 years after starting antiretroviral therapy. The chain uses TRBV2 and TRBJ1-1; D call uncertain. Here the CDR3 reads CASSVPPDRNTEAFF. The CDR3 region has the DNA TGTGCCAGCAGTGTTCCCCCAGATCGGAACACTGAAGCTTTCTTT. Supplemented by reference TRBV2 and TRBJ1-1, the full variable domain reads EPEVTQTPSHQVTQMGQEVILRCVPISNHLYFYWYRQILGQKVEFLVSFYNNEISEKSEIFDDQFSVERPDGSNFTLKIRSTKLEDSAMYFCASSVPPDRNTEAFFGQGTRLTVV.